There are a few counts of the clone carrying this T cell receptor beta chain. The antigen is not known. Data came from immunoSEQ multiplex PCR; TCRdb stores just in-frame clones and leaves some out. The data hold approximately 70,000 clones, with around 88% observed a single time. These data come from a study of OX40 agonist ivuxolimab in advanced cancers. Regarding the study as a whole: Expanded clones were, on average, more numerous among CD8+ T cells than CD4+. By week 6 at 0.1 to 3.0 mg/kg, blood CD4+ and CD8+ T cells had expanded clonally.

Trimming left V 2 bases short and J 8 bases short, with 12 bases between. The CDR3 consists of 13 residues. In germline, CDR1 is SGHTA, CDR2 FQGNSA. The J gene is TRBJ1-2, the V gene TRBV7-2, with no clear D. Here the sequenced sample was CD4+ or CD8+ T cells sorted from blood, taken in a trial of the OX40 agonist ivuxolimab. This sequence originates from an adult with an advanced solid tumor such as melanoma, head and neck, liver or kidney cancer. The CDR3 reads CASSLLQTGGYTF. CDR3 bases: TGTGCCAGCAGCTTACTACAAACGGGGGGCTACACCTTC.